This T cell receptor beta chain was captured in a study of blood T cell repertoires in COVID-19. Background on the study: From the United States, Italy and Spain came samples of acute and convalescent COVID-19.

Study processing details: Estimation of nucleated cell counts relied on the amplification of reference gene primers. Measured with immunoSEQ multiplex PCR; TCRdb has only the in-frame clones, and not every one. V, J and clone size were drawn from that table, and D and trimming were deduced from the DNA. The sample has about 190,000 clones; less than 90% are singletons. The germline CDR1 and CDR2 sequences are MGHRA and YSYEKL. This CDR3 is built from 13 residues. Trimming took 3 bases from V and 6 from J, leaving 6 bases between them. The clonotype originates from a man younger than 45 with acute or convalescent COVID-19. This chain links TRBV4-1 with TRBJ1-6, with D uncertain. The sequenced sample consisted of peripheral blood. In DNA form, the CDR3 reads TGCGCCAGCAGCCAGGCCCTTAATTCACCCCTCCACTTT. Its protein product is CASSQALNSPLHF.